These T cell receptor beta chains were read from a single sample in a study of PD-1 blockade in mismatch repair-deficient tumors. Sequencing used immunoSEQ multiplex PCR; TCRdb keeps in-frame clones, though not all of them. Of around 130,000 clones listed, around nine tenths are singletons. Sequencing was performed on peripheral blood, taken almost 74 weeks after starting pembrolizumab. The receptors were sampled from an adult with mismatch repair-deficient cancer. Each CDR3 is given with its conserved first and last residue. The order of the fields is clone size, J gene, D gene, V gene, CDR3 DNA, CDR3 protein. A D gene is named only where the DNA matches it firmly. A row's size may be missing; if present it is once, few, many or a size class.

NA	TRBJ2-7	TRBD1	TRBV2	TGTGCCAGCAGTGAACCTTGGGACAGGCCAGACTACGAGCAGTACTTC	CASSEPWDRPDYEQYF
NA	TRBJ2-7	TRBD1	TRBV9	TGTGCCAGCAGCGTAGAAGGGGGCGCACGTCCCTACGAGCAGTACTTC	CASSVEGGARPYEQYF
few	TRBJ2-1	TRBD2	TRBV6-6	TGTGCCAGCGGGCGGCGGGGAGGGGAGTACAATGAGCAGTTCTTC	CASGRRGGEYNEQFF
NA	TRBJ2-1	TRBD2	TRBV6-4	TGTGCCAGCAGTGAGACTAGCGGGAGTTTGATCGATGAGCAGTTCTTC	CASSETSGSLIDEQFF
NA	TRBJ2-5	TRBD1	TRBV18	TGTGCCAGCTCACTCTTGACCGGGACAGCCGACGGGACCCAGTACTTC	CASSLLTGTADGTQYF
NA	TRBJ2-6	NA	TRBV7-9	TGTGCCAGCAGCTTACGTGCTTCTGGGGCCAACGTCCTGACTTTC	CASSLRASGANVLTF
NA	TRBJ1-1	NA	TRBV25-1	TGTGCCAGCAGTGAATGGGGCAGAGAAGCTTTCTTT	CASSEWGREAFF
few	TRBJ2-2	NA	TRBV10-3	TGTGCCATCACTTCAGGGGAGGTGGCCGGGGAGCTGTTTTTT	CAITSGEVAGELFF
NA	TRBJ1-4	TRBD1	TRBV4-1	TGCGCCAGCAGCCAAACCGGGACAGGGAACGAAAAACTGTTTTTT	CASSQTGTGNEKLFF
NA	TRBJ1-1	NA	TRBV5-4	TGTGCCAGCAGCTTGGGGCAGGGATGGACTGAAGCTTTCTTT	CASSLGQGWTEAFF
NA	TRBJ1-2	NA	TRBV28	TGTGCCAGCAGTTTGGACTCTAACAGGGAACGGGATGGCTACACCTTC	CASSLDSNRERDGYTF
NA	TRBJ2-1	TRBD2	TRBV7-2	TGTGCCAGCAGCCGGACTAGCGGGAGGATGGATGAGCAGTTCTTC	CASSRTSGRMDEQFF
NA	TRBJ2-1	NA	TRBV15	TGTGCCACCAGCAGAGATATTAACTCCTACAATGAGCAGTTCTTC	CATSRDINSYNEQFF
NA	TRBJ2-1	TRBD2	TRBV19	TGTGCCAGTAGACTAGCGGGAGGGAATGAGCAGTTCTTC	CASRLAGGNEQFF
medium-sized	TRBJ2-3	NA	TRBV28	TGTGCCAGCAGTTTTGTACTCACAGATACGCAGTATTTT	CASSFVLTDTQYF
NA	TRBJ2-1	NA	TRBV29-1	TGCAGCGTTGAAGATCTCCAGAGCTCCTACAATGAGCAGTTCTTC	CSVEDLQSSYNEQFF
NA	TRBJ2-2	TRBD1	TRBV10-3	TGTGCCATCAGAGCCGGGACAGGGCATTCCGGGGAGCTGTTTTTT	CAIRAGTGHSGELFF
NA	TRBJ2-7	NA	TRBV11-2	TGTGCCAGCAGCTTAGTAGGACAGCCCTACGTTTCCTACGAGCAGTACTTC	CASSLVGQPYVSYEQYF
NA	TRBJ1-1	NA	TRBV29-1	TGCAGCGTTGAAGGAGGAGGCCCGAGCACTGAAGCTTTCTTT	CSVEGGGPSTEAFF
few	TRBJ2-1	NA	TRBV7-9	TGTGCCAGCAGCCCCTGGGACTTGTACAATGAGCAGTTCTTC	CASSPWDLYNEQFF
NA	TRBJ2-2	NA	TRBV29-1	TGCAGCGTTCTGGACCCGGAGCAGAACACCGGGGAGCTGTTTTTT	CSVLDPEQNTGELFF
NA	TRBJ2-2	NA	TRBV2	TGTGCCAGCAGAGCCTTAGGCACCGGGGAGCTGTTTTTT	CASRALGTGELFF
NA	TRBJ2-5	NA	TRBV30	TGTGCCTGGAATATATCTCCCACCCGGGGCCCCCAGGAAGAGACCCAGTACTTC	CAWNISPTRGPQEETQYF
NA	TRBJ1-1	NA	TRBV10-2	TGCGCCAGCAGTGAGTCCTTGGACACTGAGGCTTTCTTT	CASSESLDTEAFF
NA	TRBJ2-1	TRBD1	TRBV5-1	TGCGCCAGCAGCCTAGGGGGACAGATCTCCAGCAATGAGCAGTTCTTC	CASSLGGQISSNEQFF
NA	TRBJ2-1	NA	TRBV6-1	TGTGCCACCCAACCCCTCCCAATATGGGATGAGCAGTTCTTC	CATQPLPIWDEQFF
NA	TRBJ2-4	TRBD1	TRBV5-4	TGTGCCAGCAGTCTACAGGGGGCCGGAAACATTCAGTACTTC	CASSLQGAGNIQYF
NA	TRBJ2-5	TRBD1	TRBV28	TGTGCCAGCAGTGTACAGGGGGCAGAGACCCAGTACTTC	CASSVQGAETQYF
NA	TRBJ2-3	TRBD2	TRBV13	TGTGCCAGCAGCTTCGGGACTAGCGGGACCGATACGCAGTATTTT	CASSFGTSGTDTQYF
NA	TRBJ2-7	TRBD1	TRBV7-1	TGTGCCAGCAGCCTCGGGACAGGGGGAAACAAGCAGTACTTC	CASSLGTGGNKQYF
few	TRBJ2-7	TRBD1	TRBV18	TGTGCCAGCTCACCAGCGGACAGGTACGAGCAGTACTTC	CASSPADRYEQYF
NA	TRBJ2-1	NA	TRBV5-1	TGCGCCAGCAGCTTAGGGTTTACATACAATGAGCAGTTCTTC	CASSLGFTYNEQFF
NA	TRBJ1-1	NA	TRBV6-5	TGTGCCAGCAGTTGGGCCCCCGGAGGCACTGAAGCTTTCTTT	CASSWAPGGTEAFF
NA	TRBJ2-1	TRBD2	TRBV5-4	TGTGCCAGCAGTTTTAGCGGGAGTTATTACAATGAGCAGTTCTTC	CASSFSGSYYNEQFF
once	TRBJ1-1	NA	TRBV7-8	TGTGCCAGCAGCTTAGTTGGCACCATGAACACTGAAGCTTTCTTT	CASSLVGTMNTEAFF
NA	TRBJ1-1	NA	TRBV6-1	TGTGCCAGCAGCCGGGGACAATTGAACACTGAAGCTTTCTTT	CASSRGQLNTEAFF
NA	TRBJ1-5	NA	TRBV4-2	TGTGCCAGCAGCCAATTAGTGGGGGGCGATCAGCCCCAGCATTTT	CASSQLVGGDQPQHF
NA	TRBJ2-7	TRBD1	TRBV29-1	TGCAGCGTGACAGGGCCCCACGAGCAGTACTTC	CSVTGPHEQYF
NA	TRBJ2-5	TRBD2	TRBV4-1	TGCGCCAGCAGCTACGGCGGGGGGGAGACAGAGACCCAGTACTTC	CASSYGGGETETQYF
NA	TRBJ1-5	TRBD1	TRBV28	TGTGCCAGCAGTGTTCAGGGGGGCAATCAGCCCCAGCATTTT	CASSVQGGNQPQHF
NA	TRBJ2-4	NA	TRBV4-3	TGCGCCAGCAGCCAAGCGGGACTAGCCAAAAACATTCAGTACTTC	CASSQAGLAKNIQYF
NA	TRBJ2-5	NA	TRBV4-1	TGCGCCAGCAGCCAAGAAGTCCCCGGGACAATAGGGGGGCTAGAGACCCAGTACTTC	CASSQEVPGTIGGLETQYF